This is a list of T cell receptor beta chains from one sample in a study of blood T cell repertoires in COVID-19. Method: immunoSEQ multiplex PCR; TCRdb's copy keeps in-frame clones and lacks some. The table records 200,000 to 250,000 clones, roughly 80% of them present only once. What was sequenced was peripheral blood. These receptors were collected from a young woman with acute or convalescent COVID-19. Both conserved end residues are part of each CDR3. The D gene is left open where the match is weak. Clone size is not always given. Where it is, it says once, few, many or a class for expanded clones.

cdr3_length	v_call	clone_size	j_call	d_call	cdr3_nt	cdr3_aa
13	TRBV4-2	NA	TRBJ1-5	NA	TGTGCCAGCAGCCAAGGGGAGGGGCAGCCCCAGCATTTT	CASSQGEGQPQHF
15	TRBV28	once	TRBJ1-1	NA	TGTGCCAGCAGCCTACCAGGGGAGCCCAACACTGAAGCTTTCTTT	CASSLPGEPNTEAFF
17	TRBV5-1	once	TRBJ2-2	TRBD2	TGCGCCAGCAGGTTGAATAGCGGGAGTGTTAGGACCGGGGAGCTGTTTTTT	CASRLNSGSVRTGELFF
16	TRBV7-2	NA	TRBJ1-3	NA	TGTGCCAGCAGCTTCAGACAGTCTTCCTCTGGAAACACCATATATTTT	CASSFRQSSSGNTIYF
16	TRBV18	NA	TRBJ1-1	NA	TGTGCCAGCTCACCCCAGTCTGGGGGGGCGACCACTGAAGCTTTCTTT	CASSPQSGGATTEAFF
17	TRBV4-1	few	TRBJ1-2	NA	TGCGCCAGCAGCCAAGATGCCACAGGGCCCCTTAACTATGGCTACACCTTC	CASSQDATGPLNYGYTF
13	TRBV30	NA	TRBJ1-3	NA	TGTGCCTGGGGCCCTATCTCTGGAAACACCATATATTTT	CAWGPISGNTIYF
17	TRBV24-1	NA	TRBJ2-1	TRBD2	TGTGCCACCAGTGACCCTGACACTAGCGGGAGTATCTATGAGCAGTTCTTC	CATSDPDTSGSIYEQFF
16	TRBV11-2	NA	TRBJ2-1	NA	TGTGCCAGCAGCCAACCCATAGAGACTAATAAAAATGAGCAGTTCTTC	CASSQPIETNKNEQFF
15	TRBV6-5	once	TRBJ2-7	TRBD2	TGTGCCAGCAGCGCCCTCCCTAGCGGGACCTACGAGCAGTACTTC	CASSALPSGTYEQYF
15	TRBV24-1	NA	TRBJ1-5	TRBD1	TGTGCCACCAGTGACCCGGACAGGGCCAATCAGCCCCAGCATTTT	CATSDPDRANQPQHF
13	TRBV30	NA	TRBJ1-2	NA	TGTGCCTGGAGTACCGGGACTACCTATGGCTACACCTTC	CAWSTGTTYGYTF
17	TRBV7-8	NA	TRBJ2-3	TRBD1	TGTGCCAGCATCAGGCACAGGGGACCCCCGCTCACAGATACGCAGTATTTT	CASIRHRGPPLTDTQYF
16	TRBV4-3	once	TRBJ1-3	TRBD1	TGCGCCAGCAGCCCCCGGACAGGGCCCTCTGGAAACACCATATATTTT	CASSPRTGPSGNTIYF
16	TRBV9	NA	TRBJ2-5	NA	TGTGCCAGCAGCGTAGGGGTAGCGGACTTGCAAGAGACCCAGTACTTC	CASSVGVADLQETQYF